This paragraph reports one T cell receptor beta chain. This clonotype came up many times. What antigen it recognizes has not been identified. No much larger clone is present one base from it, and per-base qualities are unavailable. These data are taken from a study of identical twins (dated by TCRdb to 2015 to 2016). General notes on the study: TCR alpha and beta repertoires from monozygotic twins, unrelated adults of various ages and cord blood were deep-sequenced to test whether fetal clonotypes persist. To rule out contamination, replicate twin experiments were performed at different times with different library preparation protocols.

Trimming at the junction amounts to 5 bases on V and 4 bases on J, and the germline ends lie 14 bases apart. As encoded in the germline V gene, CDR1 is SGHTA while CDR2 is FQGNSA. The CDR3 covers 14 residues, taking in both the cysteine and the phenylalanine. Kept here is only the CDR3 DNA, which spans 42 bases and is read in frame from base 1. Only healthy Caucasian donors were included. Three pairs of female monozygotic twins, all aged about 18 to 29 years, made up the twin cohort. Positive isolation kits from Invitrogen were used to isolate the CD4+ and CD8+ T cell populations. The paper's findings and limits, for the study overall: Fewer insertions were carried by abundant cord blood beta clonotypes; a weaker similar trend was observed in young adult naive repertoires, while no such trend was observed in memory repertoires. In monozygotic twins, out-of-frame TCR alpha sharing was systematically underestimated by recombination models, although the models agreed with sharing between unrelated individuals. Because the same donors could not be followed over many years, the conclusions depended on cross-sectional statistical analysis. The excess sharing between twins in beta out-of-frame sequences was weaker because fewer shared sequences reduced the signal-to-noise ratio. Compared with coincidental sharing between unrelated individuals, out-of-frame TCR alpha sequences shared between twins had an excess of sequences with low generation probability. Invariant T cells such as MAIT and iNKT could partly confound zero-insertion analyses, though diverse VJ usage argued against this for most clonotypes.

To prepare the library, 5' RACE was applied. The instrument was an Illumina HiSeq 2000. A universal primer binding site was added through template switching, and the final cDNA carried a unique molecular identifier so that TCR cDNA molecules could be counted accurately. Specific primers in the conserved constant-segment region were used to synthesize first-strand cDNA for the TCR alpha and beta chains. Each cDNA library was double barcoded, with a SMART-Mk sample barcode plus Illumina barcodes, to control for contamination. TruSeq adapter sequences along with Illumina sample barcodes were introduced in two successive PCR steps. The Illumina HiSeq platform was used with custom primers to sequence TCR alpha and beta cDNA libraries. In the authors' own workflow: MiGEC processed the raw reads to extract unique molecular identifiers, while MiXCR was used to determine the CDR3 positions. For each individual, recombination models were inferred using an EM algorithm with the repgenHMM and IGoR tools. The tcR package in R was used for shared clonotype analysis, with sharing normalized by the product of cloneset sizes. Out-of-frame nonproductive sequences were analyzed to study raw recombination free of thymic and clonal selection effects. TCRdb trimmed public reads at Q25 via fastp, called clones via MiXCR and kept in-frame beta chains. One record per CDR3 amino acid sequence lists the most common genes and DNA. TCRdb's processing, not the authors' own work, is the source of the V and J calls. The sample data list 500,000 to 550,000 distinct CDR3 sequences, and 22% of these were observed just once. Together, the top ten hold about 0.91% of the sample.

The sample also formed part of further work on T cells expressing NK-cell markers. The second paper states: In sorted CD3+CD56+NKG2C+, CD3+CD56+NKG2C- and CD3+CD56-NKG2C+ T-cell subsets from several donors, TCR beta-chain repertoires were profiled. Among the eight sequenced donors, seven were HCMV-seropositive and one was HCMV-seronegative. In several experiments an anti-gammadeltaTCR antibody was added to restrict sorting to alphabetaTCR-expressing T cells. In several donors, the dominant CD3+CD56+NKG2C+ clonotypes ranked among the top 10 CD8+ clonotypes, making up roughly 1.0-7.0% of CD8+ T cells. Those dominant clonotypes were again the most abundant among CD3+CD56-NKG2C+ cells in a few donors, at about 28.3-65%. Whether the expanded NKG2C-expressing T cell clones were specific for HCMV antigens remained unclear. Randomly selected healthy volunteers, three men and five women, were used as the eight sequenced donors. To determine HCMV serostatus, a commercial ELISA kit was used to detect HCMV-specific IgG in serum. MIGEC was used to demultiplex reads and group the reads by UMI, and MiTCR was used to assemble and quantify clonotypes. To exclude erroneous sequences, any TCR cDNA sequence not supported by at least two reads was discarded. The tcR package was used for downstream repertoire analysis, with clonotypes matched between fractions based on CDR3 nucleotide sequence plus V segment. VDJmatch was used to annotate antigen specificity against VDJdb, with one amino acid substitution in CDR3 allowed.

Material: CD4+ T cells sorted from blood. In this chain, TRBV7-2 is recombined with TRBJ1-2; TRBD1 might be the D gene, on 6 matching bases. This clonotype was sampled from a woman aged 18 to 35 in good health. The DNA reads as follows: TGTGCCAGCAGCATAATGGACAGACTCTATGGCTACACCTTC. Translated, it reads CASSIMDRLYGYTF.